A single sample gave rise to the 27 T cell receptor beta chains below, sequenced in a study of vaccination and CD4 T cells after COVID-19. These receptors have no identified antigens. An Oncomine TCR Beta short-read assay was used to sequence the DNA from cultured CD4+ T cells. Each CDR3 protein is one row after TCRdb ran MiXCR on the PCR reads. The profile shows 13,000 to 15,000 distinct CDR3 sequences, approximately 62% of them singletons. Treatment given: roughly 11-day PBMC culture with coronavirus spike peptide pools or control peptides (ViraFEST assay). The sample taken for sequencing was CD4+ T cells from blood, cultured in vitro. Receptors were obtained from a human donor who had recovered from COVID-19.

This clonotype was counted a few times. This chain links TRBV21-1 with TRBJ1-5. TRBV21-1 corresponds to a pseudogene. This CDR3 region has 14 residues. CDR3 nucleotides: TGTGCCAGCAGCAAAGGGTGCAGATTACAGCCCCAGCATTTT. Amino acid sequence: CASSKGCRLQPQHF.

This clonotype was seen just once. This sequence joins TRBV7-2 and TRBJ1-1; D is uncertain. Trimming cost V 3 bases and J 3 bases, with 8 bases left between them. Germline V CDR1 and CDR2: SGHTA, FQGNSA. The CDR3 contains 13 residues. The CDR3 region is CASSLGTHTEAFF. The CDR3 DNA sequence: TGTGCCAGCAGCTTGGGTACACACACTGAAGCTTTCTTT.

CDR3: CASTLTGTRAYGYTF. DNA for the CDR3: TGTGCCAGCACGCTAACCGGGACCCGAGCCTATGGCTACACCTTC. This chain uses TRBV6-1 with TRBJ1-2, with a weak D call TRBD1 (5 bases). Trimming took 7 bases from V and 4 from J, leaving 19 bases between them. Germline loops: CDR1 MNHNS, CDR2 SASEGT. The CDR3 covers 15 residues.

V gene TRBV5-4 combines with J gene TRBJ2-3; the D gene is possibly TRBD2 (6 bases). This CDR3 region has 16 residues. CDR1 is SGHNT and CDR2 is YYREEE in the germline V gene (reference sequence). V gave up 0 bases and J gave up 2 bases, with 13 bases separating them. Written as DNA, the CDR3 is TGTGCCAGCAGCTTGGTGACGGGGGTCCTCACAGATACGCAGTATTTT. This encodes CASSLVTGVLTDTQYF.

V is TRBV19 and J is TRBJ2-4; D unclear. Germline V gives CDR1 LNHDA, CDR2 SQIVND (reference sequence). The CDR3 runs 13 residues. Trimming shortened V by 5 bases and J by 3 bases, and 8 bases separated the two germline ends. The CDR3 here is CASSWADKNIQYF. As DNA, the CDR3 is TGTGCCAGTAGTTGGGCAGACAAAAACATTCAGTACTTC. The full variable domain, completed using reference TRBV19 and TRBJ2-4, is DGGITQSPKYLFRKEGQNVTLSCEQNLNHDAMYWYRQDPGQGLRLIYYSQIVNDFQKGDIAEGYSVSREKKESFPLTVTSAQKNPTAFYLCASSWADKNIQYFGAGTRLSVL.

The chain is built from TRBV4-3 and TRBJ2-5; 9 positions match TRBD2. V trimming: 2 bases; J trimming: 0 bases; junction bases outside the gene matches: 1. The germline V gene has CDR1 LGHNA and CDR2 YSLEER. The length of the CDR3 is 15 residues. The DNA for the CDR3 is TGCGCCAGCAGCCAACTAGCGGGGTACCAAGAGACCCAGTACTTC. Translation gives CASSQLAGYQETQYF.

V is TRBV6-1 and J is TRBJ1-2, with TRBD1 as a possible D gene (5 bases). There are 14 residues in the CDR3. Germline CDR1 is MNHNS and CDR2 is SASEGT. V lost 6 bases and J lost 4, with 15 bases in between. For the CDR3, the DNA is TGTGCCAGCAGGGGGGAAACAGGATCCTATGGCTACACCTTC. Amino acid sequence: CASRGETGSYGYTF.

The V and J genes are TRBV28 and TRBJ2-7; no definite D call. This CDR3 contains 13 residues. The V end lost 6 bases, the J end lost 6 bases, and 15 bases lay between the germline ends. The germline gives CDR1 MDHEN, CDR2 SYDVKM. CDR3 in amino acids: CASRGIGSGEQYF. CDR3 DNA sequence: TGTGCCAGCAGGGGGATAGGGTCCGGCGAGCAGTACTTC.

CDR3: CASMGQGGSPLHF. The CDR3 coding sequence is TGTGCCAGTATGGGACAGGGGGGTTCACCCCTCCACTTT. The chain carries TRBV19 and TRBJ1-6, with TRBD1 matching 11 bases. V dropped 7 bases and J dropped 9; count of bases not matched to a gene: 2. The CDR3 loop spans 13 amino acids. Germline V gives CDR1 LNHDA, CDR2 SQIVND (reference sequence).

This clonotype has only a few counts. The chain is built from TRBV6-1 and TRBJ2-7, with 12 nucleotides matching TRBD2. J was trimmed by 1 base and V by 8 bases; bases with no gene match: 6. The CDR3 length is 15 residues. Germline values: CDR1 MNHNS, CDR2 SASEGT. CDR3 residues: CASGTSGSLSYEQYF. Here the CDR3 DNA reads TGTGCCAGCGGGACTAGCGGGTCCTTATCCTACGAGCAGTACTTC.

The V and J genes are TRBV6-2 or TRBV6-3 and TRBJ1-1; tentatively, D is TRBD1 (5 bases). The CDR3 is made up of 17 amino acids. V was cut by 0 bases and J by 1 base, with 15 bases left in between. Germline CDR1 reads MNHEY; CDR2 reads SVGEGT. CDR3 protein: CASSYSLQRGSNTEAFF. CDR3 bases: TGTGCCAGCAGTTACTCGCTCCAGAGGGGCTCGAACACTGAAGCTTTCTTT.

This clonotype was detected only once. The gene calls are TRBV6-2 or TRBV6-3 and TRBJ2-7; 7 bases align to TRBD1. J was trimmed by 3 bases and V by 5 bases; bases with no gene match: 1. The CDR3 is made up of 12 amino acids. Germline values: CDR1 MNHEY, CDR2 SVGEGT. The CDR3 protein is CASSRQGYEQYF. CDR3 DNA: TGTGCCAGCAGTCGACAGGGCTACGAGCAGTACTTC.

Only a few counts were recorded for this clonotype. This rearrangement joins TRBV2 to TRBJ2-5, with 10 bases fitting TRBD1. The J segment lost 5 bases and the V segment lost 10 bases, leaving 13 bases of the junction unmatched. CDR1 is SNHLY, CDR2 FYNNEI, per germline. The CDR3 extends over 15 amino acids. In nucleotides, the CDR3 is TGTGCCATCCCGGGACAGGGGTTCTCAGGGGAGACCCAGTACTTC. Amino acids: CAIPGQGFSGETQYF.

The V gene is TRBV19, the J gene TRBJ2-7; weak D call: TRBD2 (5 bases). V lost 2 bases and J lost 4, with 12 bases in between. This CDR3 comprises 14 residues. Germline CDR1 is LNHDA and CDR2 is SQIVND (reference sequence). CDR3 DNA: TGTGCCAGTAGTATAAGCGGCTACACATACGAGCAGTACTTC. It codes for CASSISGYTYEQYF.

This chain joins TRBV2 and TRBJ1-1; a weak D match, TRBD1 (5 bases). Germline loops: CDR1 SNHLY, CDR2 FYNNEI. Trimming stripped 5 bases from V and 0 bases from J, with 13 bases between. This CDR3 spans 15 amino acids. Here the CDR3 DNA reads TGTGCCAGCAGTTCTACCTGGGGGATGAACACTGAAGCTTTCTTT. It translates to CASSSTWGMNTEAFF. Complete variable domain (other parts from reference TRBV2 and TRBJ1-1): EPEVTQTPSHQVTQMGQEVILRCVPISNHLYFYWYRQILGQKVEFLVSFYNNEISEKSEIFDDQFSVERPDGSNFTLKIRSTKLEDSAMYFCASSSTWGMNTEAFFGQGTRLTVV.

The chain is built from TRBV20-1 and TRBJ1-5; weak D call: TRBD1 (6 bases). V lost 5 bases, J lost 7 bases, and 18 bases lay in between. This CDR3 has 14 residues. Germline lookup yields CDR1 DFQATT and CDR2 SNEGSKA (reference sequence). CDR3 DNA: TGCAGTGCTTTTACAGGGACCCCCAGCCAGCCCCAGCATTTT. This encodes CSAFTGTPSQPQHF.

The chain combines TRBV6-2 or TRBV6-3 with TRBJ1-2; TRBD1 matches 8 bases. The germline CDR1 and CDR2 sequences are MNHEY and SVGEGT. This CDR3 is built from 17 residues. The ends lost 1 base at V and 6 bases at J; junction bases unmatched: 13. CDR3 region: CASSYYRDRLLRDGYTF. CDR3 in DNA: TGTGCCAGCAGTTACTACCGGGACAGGCTTTTGAGGGATGGCTACACCTTC.

The V gene is TRBV2, the J gene TRBJ2-5; 13 bases line up with TRBD2. The CDR3 is 15 residues long. The germline CDR1 and CDR2 sequences are SNHLY and FYNNEI. V trimming: 5 bases; J trimming: 7 bases; junction bases outside the gene matches: 7. The CDR3 protein is CASSRGLAGVGTQYF. The DNA for the CDR3 is TGTGCCAGCAGTCGAGGACTAGCGGGAGTGGGGACCCAGTACTTC.

The J gene is TRBJ1-2, the V gene TRBV20-1, with D unclear. Germline CDR1 DFQATT, CDR2 SNEGSKA (reference sequence). Trimming took off 4 bases at V and 7 bases at J, with 16 bases between the two ends. The CDR3 contains 13 residues. The CDR3 region has the DNA TGCAGTGCTACGAGGAGCTCCCAGATTGGCTACACCTTC. This translates into CSATRSSQIGYTF.

Only one count was recorded for this clonotype. The gene calls are TRBV6-5 and TRBJ2-7; 7 positions match TRBD1. V dropped 2 bases and J dropped 5; count of bases not matched to a gene: 3. Germline lookup yields CDR1 MNHEY and CDR2 SVGAGI. The CDR3 sequence is 13 residues long. CDR3 sequence (DNA): TGTGCCAGCAGTTACCAGACAGGGAACGAGCAGTACTTC. This codes for CASSYQTGNEQYF.

This rearrangement joins TRBV20-1 to TRBJ2-1; D is ambiguous. The CDR3 consists of 10 residues. Germline V CDR1 and CDR2: DFQATT, SNEGSKA (reference sequence). V was pared by 4 bases and J by 6 bases, with 4 bases between. The CDR3 loop reads CSAILNEQFF. The CDR3 DNA reads as TGCAGTGCTATTCTCAATGAGCAGTTCTTC.

This clonotype was observed a few times. This rearrangement joins TRBV7-2 to TRBJ2-1, with TRBD2 matching 13 bases. The CDR3 contains 16 residues. CDR1 is SGHTA and CDR2 is FQGNSA in the germline V gene. V lost 5 bases, J lost 5 bases, and 6 bases stayed unmatched. The CDR3 bases are TGTGCCAGCAGCGCCACCGGGACTAGCGGGAACAATGAGCAGTTCTTC. Protein sequence: CASSATGTSGNNEQFF.

The chain links TRBV20-1 to TRBJ2-1; 8 nucleotides agree with TRBD2. V shed 3 bases, J shed 4 bases, and the junction held 5 bases outside the gene matches. Germline V gives CDR1 DFQATT, CDR2 SNEGSKA (reference sequence). The CDR3 contains 14 residues. Written as DNA, the CDR3 is TGCAGTGCTAGCCCGGCGGGAGGTTACAATGAGCAGTTCTTC. Its protein product is CSASPAGGYNEQFF.

By proportion, this clonotype is medium-sized (0.01 to 0.1%). CDR3 in DNA: TGTGCCAGCAGTTTGGGTGGACAGGGGATATACGAGCAGTACTTC. This translates into CASSLGGQGIYEQYF. This chain links TRBV28 with TRBJ2-7; the match to TRBD1 covers 9 bases. Trimming took 3 bases from V and 4 from J; bases not matched to a gene: 7. Germline-derived CDR1 and CDR2 are MDHEN and SYDVKM. This CDR3 has 15 amino acids. The variable domain in full, with the rest retrieved from reference TRBV28 and TRBJ2-7, is DVKVTQSSRYLVKRTGEKVFLECVQDMDHENMFWYRQDPGLGLRLIYFSYDVKMKEKGDIPEGYSVSREKKERFSLILESASTNQTSMYLCASSLGGQGIYEQYFGPGTRLTVT.

The chain has TRBV27 and TRBJ1-6; D not certain. The CDR3 spans 17 residues. Trimming left V 2 bases short and J 4 bases short, with 15 bases between. The germline V gene has CDR1 MNHEY and CDR2 SMNVEV (reference sequence). The CDR3 DNA follows: TGTGCCAGCAGTTTAAACCCCCCCGGGGAATATAATTCACCCCTCCACTTT. Translation gives CASSLNPPGEYNSPLHF.

The rearrangement joins TRBV20-1 to TRBJ1-1, with D hard to call. There are 13 residues in the CDR3. Germline assignment: CDR1 DFQATT and CDR2 SNEGSKA (reference sequence). Trimming removed 3 bases at V and 0 bases at J, with 8 bases between. CDR3 residues: CSASLQMNTEAFF. The CDR3 bases are TGCAGTGCTAGCTTACAGATGAACACTGAAGCTTTCTTT.

The chain recombines TRBV27 with TRBJ2-1, with 8 positions matching TRBD2. V dropped 3 bases and J dropped 0; count of bases not matched to a gene: 4. The germline gives CDR1 MNHEY, CDR2 SMNVEV (reference sequence). The CDR3 runs to 16 residues. The CDR3 sequence is CASSLTSVTSYNEQFF. The CDR3 DNA reads as TGTGCCAGCAGTTTGACTAGCGTGACCTCCTACAATGAGCAGTTCTTC.